The TCR beta chain described here comes from a study of radiation and T cells in renal cell carcinoma. The data were produced by immunoSEQ multiplex PCR, yet TCRdb's version contains in-frame clones alone and is incomplete. The data contain tens of thousands of clones, 70% to 85% of them singletons. V lost 2 bases to trimming and J lost 2 bases; unmatched junction nucleotides: 4. There are 15 residues in the CDR3. Germline CDR1 KGHSH, CDR2 LQKENI. This sample's time point: baseline pretreatment blood. Treatment meaning: 15 Gy SBRT to primary tumor, nephrectomy 4 weeks later. Source: blood, taken from a patient whose treatment included radiotherapy and nephrectomy. This TCR derives from a man aged 55-75 years with renal cell carcinoma. The chain carries TRBV18 and TRBJ2-7; 9 bases are shared with TRBD2. The DNA of the CDR3 is TGTGCCAGCTCACCAATAGCGGGGGCCACCTACGAGCAGTACTTC. As protein: CASSPIAGATYEQYF.